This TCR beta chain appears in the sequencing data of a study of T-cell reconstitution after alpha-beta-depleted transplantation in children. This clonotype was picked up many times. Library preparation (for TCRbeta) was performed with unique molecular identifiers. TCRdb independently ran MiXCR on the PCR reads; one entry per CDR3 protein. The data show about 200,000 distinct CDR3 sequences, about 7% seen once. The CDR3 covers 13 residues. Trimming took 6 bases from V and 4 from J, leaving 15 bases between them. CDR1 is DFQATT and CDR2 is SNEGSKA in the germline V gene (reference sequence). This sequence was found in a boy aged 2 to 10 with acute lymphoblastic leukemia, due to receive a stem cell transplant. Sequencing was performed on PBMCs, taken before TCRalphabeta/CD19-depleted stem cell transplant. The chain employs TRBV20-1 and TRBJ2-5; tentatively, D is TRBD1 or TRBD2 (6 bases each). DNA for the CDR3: TGCAGTGCCTCCAGGGGACTGGCAGAGACCCAGTACTTC. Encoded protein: CSASRGLAETQYF.